The 10 T cell receptor beta chains below come from one sample, sequenced in a study of neoadjuvant anti-PD-1 for oral cavity cancer. Some clones are missing from TCRdb's copy, which holds only in-frame ones; the method was immunoSEQ multiplex PCR. Here the sample spans 15,000 to 20,000 clones, roughly 72% being singletons. Specimen: PBMCs, collected before nivolumab (anti-PD-1) treatment. The source is a person aged 35 to 85 with oral cavity squamous cell carcinoma.

V usage is TRBV6-5 and J usage is TRBJ1-1, with TRBD1 as a possible D gene (5 bases). V lost 10 bases and J lost 3, with 21 bases in between. The V gene's germline CDR1 is MNHEY and CDR2 SVGAGI. The CDR3 consists of 15 residues. CDR3 sequence: CATRTPHPRDTEAFF. CDR3 in DNA: TGTGCCACCCGGACACCACACCCCCGGGACACTGAAGCTTTCTTT.

V is TRBV11-3 and J is TRBJ2-6; D remains ambiguous. The CDR3 sequence is 17 residues long. The V gene's germline CDR1 is SGHNT and CDR2 YENEEA. V gave up 5 bases and J gave up 4 bases, with 18 bases separating them. CDR3 amino acids: CASSLGRGLPGANVLTF. DNA for the CDR3: TGTGCCAGCAGCCTGGGTCGTGGATTGCCCGGGGCCAACGTCCTGACTTTC.

The rearrangement joins TRBV4-1 to TRBJ2-1; 12 bases map to TRBD1. This CDR3 region has 17 residues. Germline CDR1 reads MGHRA; CDR2 reads YSYEKL. V lost 0 bases, J lost 8 bases, and 8 bases stayed unmatched. This chain's CDR3 is CASSQDRDRGRKDEQFF. The CDR3 nucleotides read TGCGCCAGCAGCCAAGATCGGGACAGGGGGCGCAAGGATGAGCAGTTCTTC.

The chain joins TRBV28 to TRBJ1-1; D call uncertain. This CDR3 contains 11 residues. Germline lookup yields CDR1 MDHEN and CDR2 SYDVKM. V lost 6 bases and J 5 bases, leaving 7 bases between the germline ends. The CDR3 DNA follows: TGTGCCAGCAGCCCGCTAACTGAAGCTTTCTTT. Encoded protein: CASSPLTEAFF.

A few counts support this clone. The V gene is TRBV29-1, the J gene TRBJ2-3, with 8 bases lining up with TRBD1. The CDR3 covers 12 residues. The junction had 5 bases not matched to a gene; V was cut back by 6 bases and J by 6 bases. Germline CDR1 reads SQVTM; CDR2 reads ANQGSEA. CDR3 region: CSVARTGDTQYF. The CDR3 nucleotides read TGCAGCGTAGCCCGGACAGGGGATACGCAGTATTTT.

The chain employs TRBV27 and TRBJ2-7, with 7 bases identical to TRBD2. CDR1 and CDR2 (germline): MNHEY, SMNVEV (reference sequence). V shed 6 bases, J shed 5 bases, and the junction held 10 bases outside the gene matches. This CDR3 is 14 amino acids long. CDR3 DNA: TGTGCCAGCAGGGGCGTGGGAGGGCAGCACGAGCAGTACTTC. Its translation is CASRGVGGQHEQYF.

On this clone: The junction shows a germline mismatch at one end, possibly a read error. The chain couples TRBV19 to TRBJ2-3, with 16 bases fitting TRBD2. Germline CDR1 and CDR2: LNHDA and SQIVND (reference sequence). This CDR3 contains 18 residues. The CDR3 here is CAGSVSGLAGGPTDTQYF. In DNA form, the CDR3 reads TGTGCCGGTAGTGTCTCGGGACTAGCGGGAGGGCCTACAGATACGCAGTATTTT. Full variable domain (rest looked up from reference TRBV19 and TRBJ2-3): DGGITQSPKYLFRKEGQNVTLSCEQNLNHDAMYWYRQDPGQGLRLIYYSQIVNDFQKGDIAEGYSVSREKKESFPLTVTSAQKNPTAFYLCAGSVSGLAGGPTDTQYFGPGTRLTVL.

In its sample, this clone was seen a few times. The gene calls are TRBV6-1 and TRBJ1-2, with 7 positions matching TRBD1. Germline CDR1 MNHNS, CDR2 SASEGT. The CDR3 contains 15 residues. Trimming removed 4 bases from V and 4 bases from J; junction bases left unmatched: 9. This CDR3 reads CASSAEQGYGYGYTF. The CDR3 DNA reads TGTGCCAGCAGTGCAGAACAGGGGTATGGCTATGGCTACACCTTC.

The chain carries TRBV6-1 and TRBJ2-1, with D perhaps matching TRBD2 (5 bases). From germline, CDR1 is MNHNS and CDR2 SASEGT. CDR3 length: 11 amino acids. Trimming shortened V by 5 bases and J by 8 bases, and 7 bases separated the two germline ends. CDR3 loop: CASSLAHEQFF. For the CDR3, the DNA is TGTGCCAGCAGTCTAGCCCATGAGCAGTTCTTC.

The J gene is TRBJ2-5, the V gene TRBV10-3, with 9 bases aligning to TRBD2. With V trimmed by 3 bases and J by 4 bases, 3 bases remained unmatched. The V gene's germline CDR1 is ENHRY and CDR2 SYGVKD. The CDR3 contains 14 residues. This chain's CDR3 is CAISDPSGTETQYF. DNA for the CDR3: TGTGCCATCAGTGACCCTAGCGGGACAGAGACCCAGTACTTC.